This TCR beta chain derives from a study of glioma-infiltrating T cells after dendritic cell vaccination. No glioblastoma patient carried an isocitrate dehydrogenase mutation. The V and J ends lost 0 bases and 11 bases, in that order; junction bases with no gene match: 14. Germline CDR1 and CDR2: LNHDA and SQIVND (reference sequence). The length of the CDR3 is 18 residues. Up to 2 ug genomic DNA was used for TCRB CDR3 amplification. The primer mix had 60 V beta and 13 J beta primers. Clones were sequenced by immunoSEQ multiplex PCR, and TCRdb holds only the in-frame ones, with some missing. In the table there are about 82,000 clones, about 90% of which are singletons.

The sequence was obtained from a human donor with glioblastoma. Specimen: blood, collected before dendritic cell vaccination. The V call is TRBV19, the J call TRBJ1-5; 12 bases agree with TRBD1. The CDR3 reads CASSIDRQGDRGRGTQHF. DNA for the CDR3: TGTGCCAGTAGTATAGATCGCCAGGGGGACAGGGGGCGGGGAACCCAGCATTTT.